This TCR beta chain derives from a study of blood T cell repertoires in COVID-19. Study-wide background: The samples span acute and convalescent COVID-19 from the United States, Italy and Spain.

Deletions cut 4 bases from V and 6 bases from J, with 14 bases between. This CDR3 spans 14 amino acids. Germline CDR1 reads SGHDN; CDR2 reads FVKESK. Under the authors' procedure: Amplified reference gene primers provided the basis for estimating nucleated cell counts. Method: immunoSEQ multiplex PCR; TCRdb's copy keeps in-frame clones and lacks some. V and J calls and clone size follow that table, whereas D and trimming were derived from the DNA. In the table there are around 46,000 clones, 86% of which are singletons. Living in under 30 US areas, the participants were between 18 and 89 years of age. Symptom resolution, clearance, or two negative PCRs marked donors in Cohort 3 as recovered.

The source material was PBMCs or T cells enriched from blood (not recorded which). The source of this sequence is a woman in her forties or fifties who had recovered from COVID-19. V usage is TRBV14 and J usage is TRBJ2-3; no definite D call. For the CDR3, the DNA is TGTGCCAGCAGCCTGCTTAGCAAAGGTGATACGCAGTATTTT. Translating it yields CASSLLSKGDTQYF.